This T cell receptor (beta chain) appears in the sequencing data of a study of cytomegalovirus exposure and HLA in healthy donors. Study-level findings and limits: An analysis done earlier found most TCR beta V segments productive about 87% or about 30% of the time. In vitro testing confirmed a few CMV-associated chains as specific for CMV antigens. A later analysis reportedly found that, within productive TCRs, an Asian-associated ancestry cluster had fewer N-insertions than the mean observed across the approximately 700 donors.

CDR3 length: 15 residues. Germline V gene data show CDR1 as LNHDA and CDR2 as SQIVND (reference sequence). The ends lost 4 bases at V and 3 bases at J; junction bases unmatched: 6. The PCR contained 60 Vbeta and 13 Jbeta primers. Sequencing was performed with immunoSEQ multiplex PCR; in TCRdb, only in-frame clones are kept and a portion is missing. The sample table includes 100,000 to 150,000 clones. Concerning this clone itself: Its antigen is unknown.

Sequenced: PBMCs. V gene TRBV19 combines with J gene TRBJ2-7, with TRBD1 matching 10 bases. This sequence originates from a man aged 18 to 35 in good health and CMV-seronegative. The CDR3 loop is CASSTYRDRGYEQYF. For the CDR3, the DNA is TGTGCCAGTAGTACATACCGGGACAGGGGCTACGAGCAGTACTTC.